This T cell receptor beta chain was profiled in a study of blood T cell repertoires in COVID-19. Study-level background: Whether acute or convalescent, the COVID-19 samples came from the United States, Italy and Spain. T cells, B-cell-depleted T cells, or PBMCs provided the cDNA or gDNA that served as material.

Per the study methods: Researchers report that nucleated cell counts were estimated from reference gene primer amplification. Sequencing was performed with immunoSEQ multiplex PCR; in TCRdb, only in-frame clones are kept and a portion is missing. V, J and clone size were drawn from that table, and D and trimming were deduced from the DNA. The sample carries about 41,000 clones, about four fifths recorded once. Sample: peripheral blood. The clonotype originates from an older woman with acute or convalescent COVID-19.

The CDR3 DNA sequence: TGTGCCAGCAGCTCTGGACTGAACCAAGAGACCCAGTACTTC. Translation gives CASSSGLNQETQYF. V and J are TRBV5-4 and TRBJ2-5; possible D gene TRBD2, 5 bases. Trimming removed 3 bases from V and 0 bases from J, with 9 bases in between. Germline CDR1 SGHNT, CDR2 YYREEE (reference sequence). The CDR3 is made up of 14 amino acids. Drawing the rest from reference TRBV5-4 and TRBJ2-5, the complete variable domain is ETGVTQSPTHLIKTRGQQVTLRCSSQSGHNTVSWYQQALGQGPQFIFQYYREEENGRGNFPPRFSGLQFPNYSSELNVNALELDDSALYLCASSSGLNQETQYFGPGTRLLVL.